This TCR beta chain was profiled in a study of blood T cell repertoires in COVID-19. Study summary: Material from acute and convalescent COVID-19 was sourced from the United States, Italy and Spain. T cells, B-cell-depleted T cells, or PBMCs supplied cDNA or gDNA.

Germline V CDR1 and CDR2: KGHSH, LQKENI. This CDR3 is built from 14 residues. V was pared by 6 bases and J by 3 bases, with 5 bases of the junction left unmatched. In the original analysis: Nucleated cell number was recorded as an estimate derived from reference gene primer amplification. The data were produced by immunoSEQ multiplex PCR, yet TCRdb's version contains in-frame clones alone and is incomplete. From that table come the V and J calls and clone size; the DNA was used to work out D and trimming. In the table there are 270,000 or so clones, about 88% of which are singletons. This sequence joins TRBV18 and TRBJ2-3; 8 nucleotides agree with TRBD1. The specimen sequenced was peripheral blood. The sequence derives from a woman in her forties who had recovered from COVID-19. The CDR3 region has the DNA TGTGCCAGCTCGCGTGGACAGGGTACAGATACGCAGTATTTT. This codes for CASSRGQGTDTQYF. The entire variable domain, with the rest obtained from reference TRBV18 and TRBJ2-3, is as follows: NAGVMQNPRHLVRRRGQEARLRCSPMKGHSHVYWYRQLPEEGLKFMVYLQKENIIDESGMPKERFSAEFPKEGPSILRIQQVVRGDSAAYFCASSRGQGTDTQYFGPGTRLTVL.